Below are 7 T cell receptor beta chains sequenced from a single sample in a study of vaccination and CD4 T cells after COVID-19. Cultured CD4+ T cell DNA underwent sequencing with the Oncomine TCR Beta short-read assay. TCRdb recomputed calls from the PCR reads with MiXCR, one row per CDR3 protein. Of thousands of distinct CDR3 sequences in the sample, roughly 55% were seen once. Treatment in this sample: approximately nine-day PBMC culture with coronavirus spike peptide pools or control peptides (ViraFEST assay). These TCRs are of unknown antigen specificity. Sequencing was performed on CD4+ T cells from blood, cultured in vitro. The source is a human donor who had recovered from COVID-19.

The genes are TRBV15 and TRBJ1-2; D is uncertain. V lost 3 bases, J lost 0 bases, and 11 bases lay in between. The CDR3 loop spans 15 amino acids. Germline CDR1 reads LNHNV; CDR2 reads YYDKDF (reference sequence). DNA for the CDR3: TGTGCCACCAGCAGGGAACTCGGGGCTAACTATGGCTACACCTTC. This sequence encodes CATSRELGANYGYTF. Supplemented by reference TRBV15 and TRBJ1-2, the full variable domain reads DAMVIQNPRYQVTQFGKPVTLSCSQTLNHNVMYWYQQKSSQAPKLLFHYYDKDFNNEADTPDNFQSRRPNTSFCFLDIRSPGLGDTAMYLCATSRELGANYGYTFGSGTRLTVV.

The V and J genes are TRBV11-2 and TRBJ2-1; D is undetermined. This CDR3 comprises 15 residues. Trimming shortened V by 5 bases and J by 2 bases, and 13 bases separated the two germline ends. The germline CDR1 and CDR2 sequences are SGHAT and FQNNGV. The CDR3 DNA is TGTGCCAGCAGCCCCGGTACGGGCGCCTACAATGAGCAGTTCTTC. It encodes CASSPGTGAYNEQFF.

In nucleotides, the CDR3 is TGTGCCAGCAGCTATGCTCTATCGACAGGGGGAGGCTACACCTTC. Amino acid sequence: CASSYALSTGGGYTF. The genes are TRBV12-3 or TRBV12-4 and TRBJ1-2, with 9 bases matching TRBD1. There are 15 residues in the CDR3. J gave up 8 bases and V 6 bases, and 13 bases lay outside the gene matches.

The J gene is TRBJ2-2, the V gene TRBV18; D perhaps matches TRBD1 (5 bases). The CDR3 runs to 14 residues. V was pared by 1 base and J by 5 bases, with 8 bases between. Germline lookup yields CDR1 KGHSH and CDR2 LQKENI. Here the CDR3 DNA reads TGTGCCAGCTCACCACGGGCAGGGACCGGGGAGCTGTTTTTT. Its translation is CASSPRAGTGELFF.

J is TRBJ1-6 and V is TRBV30; D uncertain. The CDR3 runs to 17 residues. V gave up 0 bases and J gave up 8 bases, with 20 bases separating them. The germline V gene encodes CDR1 GTSNPN and CDR2 SVGIG (reference sequence). The CDR3 sequence: CAWSVLSQQVGDSPLHF. Here the CDR3 DNA reads TGTGCCTGGAGTGTACTATCTCAGCAGGTCGGCGATTCACCCCTCCACTTT.

The CDR3 DNA reads as TGCGCCAGCAGCCAAGATAGAGCGCTCGAGCAGTACTTC. Its translation is CASSQDRALEQYF. The J gene is TRBJ2-7, the V gene TRBV4-3; D call uncertain. The CDR3 sequence is 13 residues long. Trimming took 0 bases from V and 6 from J, leaving 9 bases between them. The germline gives CDR1 LGHNA, CDR2 YSLEER.

This chain connects TRBV20-1 to TRBJ2-7; D possibly uses TRBD1 or TRBD2 (5 bases each). The CDR3 extends over 11 amino acids. Trimming took 6 bases from V and 4 from J, leaving 10 bases between them. Germline V lookup: CDR1 DFQATT, CDR2 SNEGSKA (reference sequence). CDR3 sequence (DNA): TGCAGTGCGTCGGGGCGGTACGAGCAGTACTTC. It yields the protein CSASGRYEQYF.